Shown below are 13 T cell receptor beta chains from a single sample sequenced in a study of vaccination and CD4 T cells after COVID-19. Their target antigens are unknown. With the Oncomine TCR Beta short-read assay, DNA from cultured CD4+ T cells was sequenced. A single record per CDR3 protein comes from TCRdb applying MiXCR to the PCR reads. This sample has about 13,000 distinct CDR3 sequences; approximately 30% occur once, and the top ten carry 9.5% to 13%. Treatment: roughly 10-day PBMC culture with coronavirus spike peptide pools or control peptides (ViraFEST assay). This specimen was CD4+ T cells from blood, cultured in vitro, taken after SARS-CoV-2 vaccination. These receptors were taken from a human donor who had recovered from COVID-19.

Only a few counts were recorded for this clonotype. This rearrangement joins TRBV28 to TRBJ1-3, with D perhaps matching TRBD1 (5 bases). Trimming stripped 4 bases from V and 0 bases from J, with 13 bases between. Per the germline V gene, CDR1 is MDHEN and CDR2 is SYDVKM. The CDR3 consists of 16 residues. The CDR3 DNA sequence: TGTGCCAGCAGTTCCCCGGGACGGGGCTCTGGAAACACCATATATTTT. Protein sequence: CASSSPGRGSGNTIYF.

The rearrangement links TRBV7-3 to TRBJ2-2, with 11 bases matching TRBD1. Germline V gives CDR1 SGHTA, CDR2 FQGTGA. This CDR3 region has 16 residues. Unmatched junction bases numbered 6, after V lost 5 bases and J lost 4 bases. Here the CDR3 reads CASSPTGTGGTGELFF. As DNA, the CDR3 is TGTGCCAGCAGCCCGACCGGGACAGGGGGCACCGGGGAGCTGTTTTTT.

In this sample, this clonotype turned up a few times. V usage is TRBV7-9 and J usage is TRBJ2-1, with TRBD2 identical over 8 bases. In germline, CDR1 is SEHNR, CDR2 FQNEAQ (reference sequence). V was pared by 1 base and J by 4 bases, with 3 bases of the junction left unmatched. The CDR3 has 15 residues. CDR3 DNA sequence: TGTGCCAGCAGCTTAGGTAGCGGGGAATACAATGAGCAGTTCTTC. This codes for CASSLGSGEYNEQFF.

This clonotype showed up just a few times. The chain has TRBV2 and TRBJ2-1, with a tentative D call TRBD1 (5 bases). CDR1 and CDR2 (germline): SNHLY, FYNNEI. The CDR3 runs to 11 residues. V lost 9 bases, J lost 5 bases, and 8 bases lay in between. DNA for the CDR3: TGTGCCAGGAGACAGCACAATGAGCAGTTCTTC. Its protein product is CARRQHNEQFF.

The chain recombines TRBV7-8 with TRBJ1-1; D not certain. CDR3 length equals 13 residues. Germline-derived CDR1 and CDR2 are SGHVS and FQNEAQ. Trimming took 5 bases from V and 1 from J, leaving 8 bases between them. The CDR3 spells CASSQDRNTEAFF. The DNA for the CDR3 is TGTGCCAGCAGCCAGGACCGGAACACTGAAGCTTTCTTT.

This chain links TRBV6-1 with TRBJ1-2; D may be TRBD1 (6 bases). The CDR3 is 13 residues long. Germline V gene data show CDR1 as MNHNS and CDR2 as SASEGT. V lost 5 bases to trimming and J lost 3 bases, with 10 bases between them. CDR3 in DNA: TGTGCCAGCAGTCCGGCAGGGGACTATGGCTACACCTTC. It translates to CASSPAGDYGYTF.

J is TRBJ2-2 and V is TRBV4-3; unclear D gene. V was shortened by 0 bases and J by 5 bases, with 4 bases between the two germline ends. Germline CDR1 LGHNA, CDR2 YSLEER. There are 13 residues in the CDR3. Written as DNA, the CDR3 is TGCGCCAGCAGCCAAGATTGGACCGGGGAGCTGTTTTTT. Translated: CASSQDWTGELFF.

This clonotype appeared a few times. This chain links TRBV20-1 with TRBJ1-6; D gene unclear. Germline V gives CDR1 DFQATT, CDR2 SNEGSKA (reference sequence). V dropped 5 bases and J dropped 8 bases, with 16 bases sitting between them. CDR3 size: 14 residues. This CDR3 is CSAPPLGGDSPLHF. For the CDR3, the DNA is TGCAGTGCTCCGCCGTTGGGAGGAGATTCACCCCTCCACTTT.

The table lists this clonotype with a few counts. The chain is built from TRBV7-2 and TRBJ2-5, with 8 bases lining up with TRBD2. Germline CDR1 is SGHTA and CDR2 is FQGNSA. CDR3 size: 15 residues. The V segment lost 2 bases and the J segment 5 bases; nucleotides outside the gene matches: 7. This CDR3 is CASSLNHGRAETQYF. CDR3 coding DNA: TGTGCCAGCAGCTTAAACCACGGGAGGGCGGAGACCCAGTACTTC.

This chain joins TRBV29-1 and TRBJ2-7, with 9 nucleotides matching TRBD1. The germline V gene encodes CDR1 SQVTM and CDR2 ANQGSEA. This CDR3 comprises 14 residues. V dropped 4 bases and J dropped 1; count of bases not matched to a gene: 5. The CDR3: CSVAGQGRSYEQYF. The CDR3 DNA sequence: TGCAGCGTTGCAGGACAGGGGAGGTCCTACGAGCAGTACTTC.

The V call is TRBV28, the J call TRBJ2-2; maybe TRBD1 (6 bases). Looked up from germline, CDR1 is MDHEN and CDR2 is SYDVKM. The V end lost 8 bases, the J end lost 6 bases, and 19 bases lay between the germline ends. The CDR3 is 15 amino acids. The CDR3 protein is CASFLGALPPGELFF. In DNA, the CDR3 is TGTGCCAGCTTTTTGGGGGCCTTACCACCCGGGGAGCTGTTTTTT.

The sample holds a few counts of this clonotype. The CDR3 is CASSAGGGNYEQYF. The CDR3, as DNA: TGTGCCAGCAGCGCAGGGGGAGGAAATTACGAGCAGTACTTC. The rearrangement joins TRBV7-7 to TRBJ2-7; tentative D call: TRBD1 (7 bases). CDR1 is SSHAT and CDR2 is FNYEAQ in the germline V gene (reference sequence). The CDR3 has 14 residues. The V end lost 5 bases, the J end lost 4 bases, and 15 bases lay between the germline ends.

This chain uses TRBV11-3 with TRBJ1-1; D remains ambiguous. Deletions cut 1 base from V and 5 bases from J, with 8 bases between. The germline gives CDR1 SGHNT, CDR2 YENEEA. The CDR3 is 13 amino acids. The CDR3 is CASSLGVRTEAFF. As DNA, the CDR3 is TGTGCCAGCAGCTTAGGGGTGAGGACTGAAGCTTTCTTT.